Below, 22 T cell receptor beta chains from the same sample are listed, as sequenced in a study of blood T cell repertoires in COVID-19 (dated by TCRdb to the early 2020s). Libraries were constructed by the immunoSEQ multiplex PCR assay. TCRdb limited this immuneACCESS table to in-frame rearrangements with V and J called. A share of clones is missing; checked studies link under half to unresolved V genes, and the rest is unexplained. The sample table holds about 150,000 clones, of which 88% were seen once. The ten most abundant clones make up around 2% of the sample. Input material: peripheral blood. All receptors come from a man aged 50 or older who had recovered from COVID-19.

The V and J genes are TRBV30 and TRBJ1-5; D remains unclear. Germline CDR1 is GTSNPN and CDR2 is SVGIG (reference sequence). This CDR3 is 14 amino acids long. Deletions cut 0 bases from V and 6 bases from J, with 12 bases between. CDR3 bases: TGTGCCTGGAGTGTTGGGAGGGTAGGTCAGCCCCAGCATTTT. Encoded protein: CAWSVGRVGQPQHF. The variable domain in full, completed from reference TRBV30 and TRBJ1-5, reads SQTIHQWPATLVQPVGSPLSLECTVEGTSNPNLYWYRQAAGRGLQLLFYSVGIGQISSEVPQNLSASRPQDRQFILSSKKLLLSDSGFYLCAWSVGRVGQPQHFGDGTRLSIL.

This chain joins TRBV9 and TRBJ2-3; 10 nucleotides align to TRBD1. The CDR3 has 14 amino acids. Per germline, CDR1 SGDLS and CDR2 YYNGEE. V lost 4 bases and J lost 5; bases outside the gene matches: 4. The CDR3 nucleotides are TGTGCCAGCAGCACCGGACAGGGGGTAGATACGCAGTATTTT. Translation gives CASSTGQGVDTQYF. Supplemented by reference TRBV9 and TRBJ2-3, the full variable domain reads DSGVTQTPKHLITATGQRVTLRCSPRSGDLSVYWYQQSLDQGLQFLIQYYNGEERAKGNILERFSAQQFPDLHSELNLSSLELGDSALYFCASSTGQGVDTQYFGPGTRLTVL.

V is TRBV29-1 and J is TRBJ1-1, with 9 positions matching TRBD1. Trimming removed 6 bases from V and 2 bases from J; junction bases left unmatched: 4. Germline CDR1 and CDR2: SQVTM and ANQGSEA. CDR3 length: 13 amino acids. CDR3 bases: TGCAGCGTCTACAGGGGGCAAAACACTGAAGCTTTCTTT. It encodes CSVYRGQNTEAFF.

V and J are TRBV10-3 and TRBJ1-5; weak D call: TRBD1 (5 bases). Germline V gene data show CDR1 as ENHRY and CDR2 as SYGVKD. Deletions cut 4 bases from V and 0 bases from J, with 16 bases between. There are 17 residues in the CDR3. This CDR3 is CAISGGDRLNSNQPQHF. The CDR3 nucleotides read TGTGCCATCAGTGGTGGCGACAGATTAAATAGCAATCAGCCCCAGCATTTT.

The chain is built from TRBV19 and TRBJ2-2, with 10 bases that match TRBD1. The CDR3 runs 18 residues. CDR1 and CDR2 (germline): LNHDA, SQIVND (reference sequence). J was trimmed by 1 base and V by 5 bases; bases with no gene match: 10. The CDR3 region has the DNA TGTGCCAGTAGTGCCCACCGCGGGGACAGGGGGAACACCGGGGAGCTGTTTTTT. Translating gives CASSAHRGDRGNTGELFF.

The J gene is TRBJ1-3, the V gene TRBV5-8; 7 bases fit TRBD1. V lost 7 bases and J lost 4; bases outside the gene matches: 8. This CDR3 has 14 amino acids. Germline CDR1 reads SGHTS; CDR2 reads YDEGEE. The DNA for the CDR3 is TGTGCCAGCTCCCGGACAGGATTGGGAAACACCATATATTTT. Protein: CASSRTGLGNTIYF.

V usage is TRBV28 and J usage is TRBJ1-3; 8 bases map to TRBD1. There are 15 residues in the CDR3. The J segment lost 3 bases and the V segment lost 4 bases, leaving 5 bases of the junction unmatched. Germline V gene data show CDR1 as MDHEN and CDR2 as SYDVKM. CDR3 sequence: CASSSPTGDGNTIYF. The CDR3 bases are TGTGCCAGCAGTTCACCGACAGGGGATGGAAACACCATATATTTT.

V and J are TRBV24-1 and TRBJ2-1; 9 bases agree with TRBD1. The CDR3 is 14 amino acids. V trimming: 4 bases; J trimming: 9 bases; junction bases outside the gene matches: 6. Germline V lookup: CDR1 KGHDR, CDR2 SFDVKD. The CDR3 coding sequence is TGTGCCACCAGTGAGACAGGGGGAATCGGTGAGCAGTTCTTC. This codes for CATSETGGIGEQFF.

V and J are TRBV5-6 and TRBJ2-6; 9 bases align to TRBD2. The CDR3 loop spans 18 amino acids. V lost 6 bases and J lost 3; bases outside the gene matches: 13. Per the germline V gene, CDR1 is SGHDT and CDR2 is YYEEEE. CDR3 coding DNA: TGTGCCAGCAACGGACGTTTAGCGGGGGCGGGTGGGGCCAACGTCCTGACTTTC. Amino acids: CASNGRLAGAGGANVLTF.

This chain links TRBV29-1 with TRBJ1-1; no reliable D call. The V gene's germline CDR1 is SQVTM and CDR2 ANQGSEA. The CDR3 has 13 residues. V was pared by 7 bases and J by 4 bases, with 16 bases between. Here the CDR3 reads CSAFAGYSTEAFF. The CDR3 DNA follows: TGCAGCGCTTTTGCGGGGTATTCCACTGAAGCTTTCTTT.

The rearrangement joins TRBV7-2 to TRBJ2-2, with D maybe TRBD1 (6 bases). Germline lookup yields CDR1 SGHTA and CDR2 FQGNSA. Deletions cut 9 bases from V and 3 bases from J, with 14 bases between. CDR3 length: 14 amino acids. CDR3 nucleotides: TGTGCCAGTAGCAAACAGGGTTACACCGGGGAGCTGTTTTTT. Translating gives CASSKQGYTGELFF.

CDR3 region: CASSLVEGNEQYF. The CDR3 DNA is TGCGCCAGCAGCTTGGTCGAGGGAAACGAGCAGTACTTC. The chain recombines TRBV5-1 with TRBJ2-7; TRBD2 might be the D (5 bases). The CDR3 length is 13 residues. Trimming shortened V by 0 bases and J by 5 bases, and 9 bases separated the two germline ends. Germline loops: CDR1 SGHRS, CDR2 YFSETQ. Variable domain in full (rest from reference TRBV5-1 and TRBJ2-7): KAGVTQTPRYLIKTRGQQVTLSCSPISGHRSVSWYQQTPGQGLQFLFEYFSETQRNKGNFPGRFSGRQFSNSRSEMNVSTLELGDSALYLCASSLVEGNEQYFGPGTRLTVT.

V is TRBV7-9 and J is TRBJ2-6, with a tentative D call TRBD1 (6 bases). Germline V CDR1 and CDR2: SEHNR, FQNEAQ (reference sequence). V lost 7 bases to trimming and J lost 4 bases, with 17 bases between them. The CDR3 runs 16 residues. CDR3 sequence (DNA): TGTGCCAGCACCAAACAGGGATCCCCCGGGGCCAACGTCCTGACTTTC. Residues: CASTKQGSPGANVLTF.

The chain links TRBV7-9 to TRBJ2-1; 16 bases map to TRBD2. J lost 10 bases, V lost 3 bases, and 0 bases had no gene match. The CDR3 consists of 14 residues. Germline V gives CDR1 SEHNR, CDR2 FQNEAQ (reference sequence). The CDR3 coding sequence is TGTGCCAGCAGCTTGGGACTAGCGGGAGGGGAGCAGTTCTTC. Translating gives CASSLGLAGGEQFF.

This chain links TRBV5-6 with TRBJ2-7, with TRBD1 matching 9 bases. Per germline, CDR1 SGHDT and CDR2 YYEEEE. This CDR3 has 15 amino acids. The V gene end was trimmed by 4 bases and the J gene end by 3 bases; junction bases not matched to a gene: 8. CDR3 in DNA: TGTGCCAGCAGCCAACCGGGACAGGGATTCTACGAGCAGTACTTC. Translation gives CASSQPGQGFYEQYF.

The V gene is TRBV30, the J gene TRBJ1-3; 8 bases agree with TRBD1. V lost 0 bases, J lost 4 bases, and 5 bases stayed unmatched. The CDR3 covers 15 residues. The V gene's germline CDR1 is GTSNPN and CDR2 SVGIG (reference sequence). CDR3 nucleotide sequence: TGTGCCTGGAGTGTAACCAGGGGGCAAGGAAACACCATATATTTT. Protein sequence: CAWSVTRGQGNTIYF.

The chain links TRBV19 to TRBJ2-4; TRBD1 might be the D (6 bases). The CDR3 totals 15 residues. Trimming pared 5 bases from V and 7 bases from J, leaving 18 bases between. Germline lookup yields CDR1 LNHDA and CDR2 SQIVND (reference sequence). This CDR3 reads CASSEEQGLVNIQYF. The CDR3 nucleotides are TGTGCCAGTAGTGAAGAACAGGGCTTAGTGAACATTCAGTACTTC.

The J gene is TRBJ2-2, the V gene TRBV2; 12 bases map to TRBD2. The CDR3 sequence is 16 residues long. Germline CDR1 SNHLY, CDR2 FYNNEI. J lost 2 bases, V lost 7 bases, and 5 bases had no gene match. The CDR3 nucleotides are TGTGCCAGCACCAGACTAGCGGGGGCCAACACCGGGGAGCTGTTTTTT. It encodes CASTRLAGANTGELFF.

The V gene is TRBV15, the J gene TRBJ2-7; TRBD2 is a possible D gene (6 bases). The CDR3 runs to 14 residues. V gave up 3 bases and J gave up 1 base, with 10 bases separating them. Germline V gene data show CDR1 as LNHNV and CDR2 as YYDKDF (reference sequence). The CDR3 reads CATSSGLISYEQYF. CDR3 sequence (DNA): TGTGCCACCAGCAGTGGACTAATTTCCTACGAGCAGTACTTC.

The J gene is TRBJ1-1, the V gene TRBV5-6; D call uncertain. The ends were cut back, 2 bases at V and 4 bases at J, with 6 bases in the middle. This CDR3 has 12 amino acids. Germline V lookup: CDR1 SGHDT, CDR2 YYEEEE. CDR3 nucleotide sequence: TGTGCCAGCAGCTTATGGAGCACTGAAGCTTTCTTT. Translation: CASSLWSTEAFF. Full variable domain (missing parts from reference TRBV5-6 and TRBJ1-1): DAGVTQSPTHLIKTRGQQVTLRCSPKSGHDTVSWYQQALGQGPQFIFQYYEEEERQRGNFPDRFSGHQFPNYSSELNVNALLLGDSALYLCASSLWSTEAFFGQGTRLTVV.

The rearrangement links TRBV7-2 to TRBJ2-3, with 11 bases fitting TRBD2. V dropped 3 bases and J dropped 6; count of bases not matched to a gene: 5. This CDR3 is built from 15 residues. Per the germline V gene, CDR1 is SGHTA and CDR2 is FQGNSA. CDR3 sequence reads: CASSFTSGRWDTQYF. The DNA of the CDR3 is TGTGCCAGCAGCTTTACTAGCGGGAGATGGGATACGCAGTATTTT.

This clone appeared a single time. The CDR3 DNA reads TGTGCTAGTGGGGCAACAGCGGGGCCAGGGATAGAGGAGACCCAGTACTTC. Amino acids: CASGATAGPGIEETQYF. The chain carries TRBV12-5 and TRBJ2-5; 7 bases fit TRBD2. The CDR3 covers 17 residues. V was pared by 6 bases and J by 5 bases, with 18 bases of the junction left unmatched. CDR1 and CDR2 from the germline V gene are LGHNT and FRNRAP.